This TCR beta chain is drawn from a study of Tregs in tolerant kidney transplant recipients. The wider study: Recipients received nonmyeloablative bone marrow transplants from related graft donors, with transient mixed chimerism.

Per germline, CDR1 MNHNY and CDR2 SVGAGI (reference sequence). With V trimmed by 0 bases and J by 5 bases, 8 bases remained unmatched. This CDR3 spans 16 amino acids. On this clone itself: Its cognate antigen is unknown.

The study, taken as a whole, reports: Antigen-driven expansion was suggested because donor-specific Tregs expanded more than all Tregs in tolerant patients.

The repertoire was sequenced with immunoSEQ multiplex PCR; TCRdb's copy has only in-frame clones and lacks some. The sample includes about 73,000 clones, roughly 98% of them seen just once. Sequences were derived from CD4+ T cells from blood, sampled before the transplant. This sequence joins TRBV6-6 and TRBJ2-5; the match to TRBD2 covers 8 bases. The receptor's source is a human donor who received a combined kidney and bone marrow transplant. In DNA, the CDR3 is TGTGCCAGCAGTTACTCGACTAGCGCAGGCGGGGAGACCCAGTACTTC. Translated: CASSYSTSAGGETQYF.